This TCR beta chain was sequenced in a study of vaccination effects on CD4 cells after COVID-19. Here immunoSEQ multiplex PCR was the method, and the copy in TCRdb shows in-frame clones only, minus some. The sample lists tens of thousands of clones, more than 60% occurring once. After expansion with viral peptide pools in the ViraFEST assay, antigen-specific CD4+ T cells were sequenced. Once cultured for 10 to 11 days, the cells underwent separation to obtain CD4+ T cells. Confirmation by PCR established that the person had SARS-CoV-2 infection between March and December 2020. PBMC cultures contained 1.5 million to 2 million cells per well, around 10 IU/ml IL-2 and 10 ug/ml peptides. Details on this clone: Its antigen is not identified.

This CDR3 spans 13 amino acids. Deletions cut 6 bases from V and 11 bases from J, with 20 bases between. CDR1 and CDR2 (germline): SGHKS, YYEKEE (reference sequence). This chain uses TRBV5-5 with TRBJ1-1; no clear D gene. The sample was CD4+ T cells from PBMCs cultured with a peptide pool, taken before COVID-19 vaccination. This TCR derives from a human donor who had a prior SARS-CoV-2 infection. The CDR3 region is CASILCWVVTAFF. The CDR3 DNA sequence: TGTGCCAGCATCCTATGCTGGGTAGTGACGGCTTTCTTT. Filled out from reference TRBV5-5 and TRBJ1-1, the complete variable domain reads DAGVTQSPTHLIKTRGQQVTLRCSPISGHKSVSWYQQVLGQGPQFIFQYYEKEERGRGNFPDRFSARQFPNYSSELNVNALLLGDSALYLCASILCWVVTAFFGQGTRLTVV.